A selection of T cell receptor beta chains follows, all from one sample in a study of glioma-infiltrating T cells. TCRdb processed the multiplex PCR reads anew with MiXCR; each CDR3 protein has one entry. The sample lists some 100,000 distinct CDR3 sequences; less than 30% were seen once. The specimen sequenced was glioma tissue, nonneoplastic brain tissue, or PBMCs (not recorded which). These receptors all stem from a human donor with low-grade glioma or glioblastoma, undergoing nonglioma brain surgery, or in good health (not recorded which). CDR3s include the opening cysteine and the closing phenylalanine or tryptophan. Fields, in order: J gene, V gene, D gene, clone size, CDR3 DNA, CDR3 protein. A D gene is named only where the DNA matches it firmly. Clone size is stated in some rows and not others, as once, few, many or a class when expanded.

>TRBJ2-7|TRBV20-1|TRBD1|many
TGCAGTGCTAGAGATCGCCGACAGGGGGCTTTCCACGAGCAGTACTTC
CSARDRRQGAFHEQYF
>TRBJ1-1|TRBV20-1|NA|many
TGCAGTGCTAGACCCCCGAACACTGAAGCTTTCTTT
CSARPPNTEAFF
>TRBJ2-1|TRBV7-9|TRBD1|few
TGTGCCAGCAGCCTGGGACAGGTCTACAATGAGCAGTTCTTC
CASSLGQVYNEQFF
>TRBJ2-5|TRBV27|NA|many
TGTGCCAGCAGCTCCCTCCCGCTCAGTCAAAACCAAGAGACCCAGTACTTC
CASSSLPLSQNQETQYF
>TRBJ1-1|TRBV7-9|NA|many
TGTGCCAGCACCCTCGGAGTGAAGACTGAAGCTTTCTTT
CASTLGVKTEAFF
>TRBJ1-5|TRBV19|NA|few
TGTGCCAGTAGTCCCTTCGACAGCAATCAGCCCCAGCATTTT
CASSPFDSNQPQHF
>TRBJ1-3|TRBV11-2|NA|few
TGTGCCAGCAGCTTAGGGGTCGGACAGTTCTCCTCTGGAAACACCATATATTTT
CASSLGVGQFSSGNTIYF
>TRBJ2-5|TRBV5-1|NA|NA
TGCGCCAGCAGCCCAGGCACTAGCAGGATCGGGACCCAGTACTTC
CASSPGTSRIGTQYF
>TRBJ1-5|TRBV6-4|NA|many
TGTGCCAGCAGTGGACAACAAAAAAGCAATCAGCCCCAGCATTTT
CASSGQQKSNQPQHF
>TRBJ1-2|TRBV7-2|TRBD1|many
TGTGCCAGCAGCTTAGCAGACAGGGGTGGGGGCTACACCTTC
CASSLADRGGGYTF
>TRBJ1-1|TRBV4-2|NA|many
TGTGCCAGCAGCCAAGACCAGGGCAACACTGAAGCTTTCTTT
CASSQDQGNTEAFF
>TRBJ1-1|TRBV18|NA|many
TGTGCCAGCTCCCCGGACACTTACACTGAAGCTTTCTTT
CASSPDTYTEAFF
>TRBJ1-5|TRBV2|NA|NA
TGTGCCAGCAGCGTCGAACATTATAGCAATCAGCCCCAGCATTTT
CASSVEHYSNQPQHF
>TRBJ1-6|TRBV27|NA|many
TGTGCCAGCAGTTTCGCGGGTTCACCCCTCCACTTT
CASSFAGSPLHF
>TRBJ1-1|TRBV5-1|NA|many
TGCGCCAGCAGCTTTGGAGTTTACCGGAACACTGAAGCTTTCTTT
CASSFGVYRNTEAFF
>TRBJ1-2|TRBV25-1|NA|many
TGTGCCAGCAGTGAATACGGGGGCGACTATGGCTACACCTTC
CASSEYGGDYGYTF
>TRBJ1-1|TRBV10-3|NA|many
TGTGCCATCAGTCGACAGGAGAACACTGAAGCTTTCTTT
CAISRQENTEAFF
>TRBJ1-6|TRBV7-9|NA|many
TGTGCCAGCAGCTTAGGTCCCTCACCCCTCCACTTT
CASSLGPSPLHF
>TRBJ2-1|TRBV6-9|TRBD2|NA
TGTGCCAGCAGTTGGAGCGGGAACACCTACAATGAGCAGTTCTTC
CASSWSGNTYNEQFF
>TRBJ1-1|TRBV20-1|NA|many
TGCAGTGCCGATGAAGCTTTCTTT
CSADEAFF
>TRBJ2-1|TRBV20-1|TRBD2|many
TGCAGCGCGGGACTAGCGAGGGCCAATGAGCAGTTCTTC
CSAGLARANEQFF
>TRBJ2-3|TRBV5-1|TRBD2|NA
TGCGCCGGCAGCTTGGCCCGGGGACTAGCGGGGAATACGCAGTATTTT
CAGSLARGLAGNTQYF
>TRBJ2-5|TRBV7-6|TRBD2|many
TGTGCCAGCAGCCCACTAGCGGGAGGGCCCTCGGAGACCCAGTACTTC
CASSPLAGGPSETQYF